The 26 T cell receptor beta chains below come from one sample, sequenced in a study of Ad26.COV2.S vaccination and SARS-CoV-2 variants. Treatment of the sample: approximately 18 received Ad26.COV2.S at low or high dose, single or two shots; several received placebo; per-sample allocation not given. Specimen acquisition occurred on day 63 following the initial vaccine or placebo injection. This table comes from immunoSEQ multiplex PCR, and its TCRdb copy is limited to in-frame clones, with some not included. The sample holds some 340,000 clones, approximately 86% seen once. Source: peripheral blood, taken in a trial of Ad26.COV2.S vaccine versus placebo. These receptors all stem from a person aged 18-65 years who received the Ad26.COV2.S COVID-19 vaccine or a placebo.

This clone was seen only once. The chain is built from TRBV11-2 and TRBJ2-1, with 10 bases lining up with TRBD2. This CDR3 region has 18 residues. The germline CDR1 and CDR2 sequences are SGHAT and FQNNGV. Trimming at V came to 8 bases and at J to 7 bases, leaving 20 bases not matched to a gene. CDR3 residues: CASRKGLAGELYSNEQFF. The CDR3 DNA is TGTGCCAGCCGCAAAGGTCTAGCGGGGGAATTGTACTCGAATGAGCAGTTCTTC.

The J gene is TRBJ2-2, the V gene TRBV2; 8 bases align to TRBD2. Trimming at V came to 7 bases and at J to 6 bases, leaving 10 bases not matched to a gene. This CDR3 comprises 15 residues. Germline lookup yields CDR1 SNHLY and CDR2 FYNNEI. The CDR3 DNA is TGTGCCAGCACTAGGGGCGGACTAGCTTCCGGGGAGCTGTTTTTT. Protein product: CASTRGGLASGELFF.

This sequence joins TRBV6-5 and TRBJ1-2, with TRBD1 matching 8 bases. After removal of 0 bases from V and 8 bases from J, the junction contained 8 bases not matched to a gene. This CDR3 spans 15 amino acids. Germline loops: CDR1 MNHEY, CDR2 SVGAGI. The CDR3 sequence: CASSYSLDRGGGYTF. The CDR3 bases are TGTGCCAGCAGTTACTCGCTCGACAGGGGAGGGGGCTACACCTTC.

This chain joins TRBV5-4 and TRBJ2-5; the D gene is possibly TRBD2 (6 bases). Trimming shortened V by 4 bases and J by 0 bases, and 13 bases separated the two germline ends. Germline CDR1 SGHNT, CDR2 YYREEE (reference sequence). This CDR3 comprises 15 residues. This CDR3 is CASSPAAGYQETQYF. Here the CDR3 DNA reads TGTGCCAGCAGCCCCGCGGCGGGGTACCAAGAGACCCAGTACTTC.

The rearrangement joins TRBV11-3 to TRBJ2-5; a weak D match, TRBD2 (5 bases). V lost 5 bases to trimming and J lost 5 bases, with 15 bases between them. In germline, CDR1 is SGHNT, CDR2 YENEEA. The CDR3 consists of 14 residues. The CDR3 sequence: CASSLPGGHETQYF. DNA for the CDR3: TGTGCCAGCAGCCTCCCGGGCGGGCACGAGACCCAGTACTTC.

CDR3 sequence (DNA): TGTGCCAGCAGCCAAGCGGCCCCTAGGACCGGGGAGCTGTTTTTT. It is translated as CASSQAAPRTGELFF. The chain links TRBV4-2 to TRBJ2-2, with no clear D. Between the trimmed V and J ends, which lost 1 base and 5 bases, there was a span of 11 bases. CDR3 length: 15 residues. Germline lookup yields CDR1 LGHNA and CDR2 YNFKEQ.

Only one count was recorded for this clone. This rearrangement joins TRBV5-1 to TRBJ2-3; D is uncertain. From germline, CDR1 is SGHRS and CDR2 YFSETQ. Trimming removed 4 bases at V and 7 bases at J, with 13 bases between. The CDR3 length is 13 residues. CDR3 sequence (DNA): TGCGCCAGCAGCCCAAACACCGGCAATACGCAGTATTTT. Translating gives CASSPNTGNTQYF.

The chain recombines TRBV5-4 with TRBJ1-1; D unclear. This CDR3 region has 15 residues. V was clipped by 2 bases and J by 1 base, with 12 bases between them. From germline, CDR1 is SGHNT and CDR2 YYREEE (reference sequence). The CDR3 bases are TGTGCCAGCAGCTTTCTTCAACAGACGAACACTGAAGCTTTCTTT. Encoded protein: CASSFLQQTNTEAFF.

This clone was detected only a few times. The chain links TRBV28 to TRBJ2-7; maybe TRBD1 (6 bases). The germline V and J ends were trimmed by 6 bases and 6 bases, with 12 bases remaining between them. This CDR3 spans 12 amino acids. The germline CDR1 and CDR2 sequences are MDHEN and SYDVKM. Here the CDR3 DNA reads TGTGCCAGCAGGGGGGCAGGGTTCGAGCAGTACTTC. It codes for CASRGAGFEQYF. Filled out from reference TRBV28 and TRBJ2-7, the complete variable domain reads DVKVTQSSRYLVKRTGEKVFLECVQDMDHENMFWYRQDPGLGLRLIYFSYDVKMKEKGDIPEGYSVSREKKERFSLILESASTNQTSMYLCASRGAGFEQYFGPGTRLTVT.

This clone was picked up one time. CDR3 sequence reads: CASSFNTEAFF. Written as DNA, the CDR3 is TGTGCCAGCAGCTTTAACACTGAAGCTTTCTTT. The chain links TRBV11-1 to TRBJ1-1; D is unclear. This CDR3 is built from 11 residues. Germline CDR1 is SGHAT and CDR2 is FQDESV (reference sequence). V was clipped by 3 bases and J by 2 bases, with 1 base between them.

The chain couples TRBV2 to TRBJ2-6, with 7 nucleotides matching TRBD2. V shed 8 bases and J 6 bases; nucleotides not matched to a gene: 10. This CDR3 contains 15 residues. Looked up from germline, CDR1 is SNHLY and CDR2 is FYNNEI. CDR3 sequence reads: CASQWGGPEANVLTF. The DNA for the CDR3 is TGTGCCAGCCAATGGGGGGGTCCAGAGGCCAACGTCCTGACTTTC.

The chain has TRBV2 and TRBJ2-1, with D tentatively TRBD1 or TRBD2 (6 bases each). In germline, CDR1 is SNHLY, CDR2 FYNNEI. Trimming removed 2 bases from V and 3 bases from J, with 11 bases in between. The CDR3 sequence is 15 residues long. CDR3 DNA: TGTGCCAGCAGTGAACCCGGGGGCCGCTACAATGAGCAGTTCTTC. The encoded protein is CASSEPGGRYNEQFF.

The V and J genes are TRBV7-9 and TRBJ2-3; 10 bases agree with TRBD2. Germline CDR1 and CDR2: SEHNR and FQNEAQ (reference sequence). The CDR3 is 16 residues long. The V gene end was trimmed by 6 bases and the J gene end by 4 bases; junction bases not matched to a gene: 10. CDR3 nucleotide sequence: TGTGCCAGCAGGCCCCCCAGCGGGGGGGATCCAGATACGCAGTATTTT. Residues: CASRPPSGGDPDTQYF. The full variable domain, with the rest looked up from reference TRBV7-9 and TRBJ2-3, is DTGVSQNPRHKITKRGQNVTFRCDPISEHNRLYWYRQTLGQGPEFLTYFQNEAQLEKSRLLSDRFSAERPKGSFSTLEIQRTEQGDSAMYLCASRPPSGGDPDTQYFGPGTRLTVL.

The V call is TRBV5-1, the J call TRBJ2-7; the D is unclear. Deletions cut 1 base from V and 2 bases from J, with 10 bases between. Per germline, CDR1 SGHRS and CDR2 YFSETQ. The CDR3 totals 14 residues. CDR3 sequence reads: CASSLNQFTYEQYF. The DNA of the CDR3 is TGCGCCAGCAGCTTGAACCAATTTACCTACGAGCAGTACTTC.

Here the CDR3 DNA reads TGTGCCAGTAGTAAAGACAGTGCCGCCGAGCAGTACTTC. This sequence encodes CASSKDSAAEQYF. The rearrangement uses TRBV19 and TRBJ2-7; the D gene is possibly TRBD1 (5 bases). V was shortened by 4 bases and J by 6 bases, with 13 bases between the two germline ends. Germline V CDR1 and CDR2: LNHDA, SQIVND (reference sequence). The CDR3 has 13 amino acids.

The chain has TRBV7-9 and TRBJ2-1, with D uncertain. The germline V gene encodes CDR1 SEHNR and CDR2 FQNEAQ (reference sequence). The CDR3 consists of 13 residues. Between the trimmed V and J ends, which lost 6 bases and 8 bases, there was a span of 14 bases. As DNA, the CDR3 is TGTGCCAGCAGAGATGGAGTTCTCGATGAGCAGTTCTTC. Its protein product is CASRDGVLDEQFF. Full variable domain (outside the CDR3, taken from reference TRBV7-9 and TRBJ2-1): DTGVSQNPRHKITKRGQNVTFRCDPISEHNRLYWYRQTLGQGPEFLTYFQNEAQLEKSRLLSDRFSAERPKGSFSTLEIQRTEQGDSAMYLCASRDGVLDEQFFGPGTRLTVL.

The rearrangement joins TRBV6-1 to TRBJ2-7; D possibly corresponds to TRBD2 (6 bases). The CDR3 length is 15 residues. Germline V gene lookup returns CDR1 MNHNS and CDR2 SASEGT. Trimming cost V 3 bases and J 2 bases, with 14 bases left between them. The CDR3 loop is CASSDGGFRPYEQYF. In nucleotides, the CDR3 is TGTGCCAGCAGTGACGGAGGGTTCCGTCCCTACGAGCAGTACTTC.

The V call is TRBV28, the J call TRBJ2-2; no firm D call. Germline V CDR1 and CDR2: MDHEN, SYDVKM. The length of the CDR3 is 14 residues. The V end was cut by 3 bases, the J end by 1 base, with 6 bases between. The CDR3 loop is CASSFMVNTGELFF. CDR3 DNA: TGTGCCAGCAGTTTTATGGTGAACACCGGGGAGCTGTTTTTT.

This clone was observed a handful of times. The CDR3 loop is CASSLAAGAKNIQYF. CDR3 coding DNA: TGTGCCAGCAGCTTAGCGGCAGGGGCCAAAAACATTCAGTACTTC. The V and J genes are TRBV7-2 and TRBJ2-4; possible D gene TRBD1, 5 bases. Germline assignment: CDR1 SGHTA and CDR2 FQGNSA. V shed 0 bases and J shed 1 base, with 7 bases lying between them. There are 15 residues in the CDR3.

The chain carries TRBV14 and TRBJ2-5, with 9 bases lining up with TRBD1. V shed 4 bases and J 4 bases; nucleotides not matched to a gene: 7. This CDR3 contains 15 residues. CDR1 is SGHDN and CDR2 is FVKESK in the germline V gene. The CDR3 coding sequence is TGTGCCAGCAGCCTACAGGCGACAGGGGGAGAGACCCAGTACTTC. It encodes CASSLQATGGETQYF.

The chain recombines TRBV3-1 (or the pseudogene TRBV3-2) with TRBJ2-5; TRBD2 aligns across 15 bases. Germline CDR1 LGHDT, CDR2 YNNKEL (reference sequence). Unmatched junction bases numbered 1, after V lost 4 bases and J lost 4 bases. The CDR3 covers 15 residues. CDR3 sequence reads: CASSPGLAGGETQYF. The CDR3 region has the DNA TGTGCCAGCAGCCCGGGACTAGCGGGAGGAGAGACCCAGTACTTC.

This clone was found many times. The CDR3 spells CASSLVPGTYGYTF. CDR3 nucleotide sequence: TGTGCCAGCAGCTTAGTTCCCGGAACCTATGGCTACACCTTC. V gene TRBV7-9 combines with J gene TRBJ1-2, with D uncertain. V was trimmed by 1 base and J by 4 bases, leaving 10 bases between them. The CDR3 contains 14 residues. Germline CDR1 SEHNR, CDR2 FQNEAQ (reference sequence).

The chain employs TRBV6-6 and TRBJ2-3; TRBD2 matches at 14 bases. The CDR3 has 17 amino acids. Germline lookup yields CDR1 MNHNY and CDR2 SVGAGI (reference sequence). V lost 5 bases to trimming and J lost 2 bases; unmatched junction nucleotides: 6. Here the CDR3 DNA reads TGTGCCAGCAGTCGACTAGCGGGGGGGCAGGTCACAGATACGCAGTATTTT. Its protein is CASSRLAGGQVTDTQYF.

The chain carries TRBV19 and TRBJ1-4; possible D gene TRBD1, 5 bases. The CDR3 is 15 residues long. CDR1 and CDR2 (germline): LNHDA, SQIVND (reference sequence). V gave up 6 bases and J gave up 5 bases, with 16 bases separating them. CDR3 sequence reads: CASRGPRDGNEKLFF. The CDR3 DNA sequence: TGTGCCAGTAGGGGCCCCCGGGACGGGAATGAAAAACTGTTTTTT.

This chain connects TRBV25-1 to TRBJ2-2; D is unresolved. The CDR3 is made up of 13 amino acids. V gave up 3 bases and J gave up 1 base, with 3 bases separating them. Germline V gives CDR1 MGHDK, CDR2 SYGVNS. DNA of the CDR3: TGTGCCAGCAGTGACGAGAACACCGGGGAGCTGTTTTTT. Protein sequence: CASSDENTGELFF.

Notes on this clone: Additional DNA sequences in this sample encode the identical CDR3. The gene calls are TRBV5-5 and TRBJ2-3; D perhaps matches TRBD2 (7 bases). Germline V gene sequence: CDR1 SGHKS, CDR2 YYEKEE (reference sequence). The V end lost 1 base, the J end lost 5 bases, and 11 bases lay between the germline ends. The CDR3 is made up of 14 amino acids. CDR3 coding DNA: TGTGCCAGCAGCTTGCGGGGGGCGGGAGATACGCAGTATTTT. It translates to CASSLRGAGDTQYF.